The sequence of this TCR beta chain was determined in a study of blood T cell repertoires in COVID-19. Sequencing used immunoSEQ multiplex PCR; TCRdb keeps in-frame clones, though not all of them. The sample comprises over 350,000 clones, about 89% of which are singletons, and 0.7% to 0.95% rests with the top ten. The length of the CDR3 is 13 residues. In germline, CDR1 is SGHTA, CDR2 FQGNSA. V was cut by 7 bases and J by 3 bases, with 11 bases left in between. This study enrolled people aged 18 to 89 from 20 to 25 US geographic areas. Exposed volunteers were people who met a COVID-19 case within 2 weeks before study entry.

The sample comprised PBMCs or T cells enriched from blood (not recorded which). This receptor was identified in a woman aged 40-49 years who had been exposed to COVID-19. The gene calls are TRBV7-2 and TRBJ2-3; D unclear. CDR3 DNA: TGTGCCAGCACACTATTCGGAACAGATACGCAGTATTTT. Protein product: CASTLFGTDTQYF.